This entry lists 7 T cell receptor beta chains sequenced from one sample in a study of OX40 agonist ivuxolimab in advanced cancers. Receptor libraries were prepared by the immunoSEQ multiplex PCR assay. In TCRdb, the immuneACCESS table is reduced to in-frame sequences with V and J assigned. These tables do not hold every clone; where another copy was compared, an unresolved V gene accounts for under half, and the others remain unexplained. This sample holds 70,000 or so clones; 80% to 90% were observed only once. Together, the top ten hold 5.5% to 8% of the sample. This specimen was CD4+ or CD8+ T cells sorted from blood, taken in a trial of the OX40 agonist ivuxolimab. The receptor set was obtained from an adult with an advanced solid tumor such as melanoma, head and neck, liver or kidney cancer.

The V call is TRBV19, the J call TRBJ1-2; D gene ambiguous. The V gene lost 3 bases and the J gene lost 5 bases, with 10 bases spanning the gap. The CDR3 contains 13 residues. Germline CDR1 is LNHDA and CDR2 is SQIVND (reference sequence). The CDR3 sequence: CASSMTGDYGYTF. The CDR3 DNA reads as TGTGCCAGTAGTATGACCGGGGATTATGGCTACACCTTC.

The CDR3 loop reads CASSLYWDSYNEQFF. For the CDR3, the DNA is TGTGCCAGCAGCTTGTACTGGGACAGCTACAATGAGCAGTTCTTC. The V gene is TRBV5-4, the J gene TRBJ2-1, with TRBD1 matching 7 bases. V shed 1 base, J shed 3 bases, and the junction held 4 bases outside the gene matches. The CDR3 has 15 residues. Germline loops: CDR1 SGHNT, CDR2 YYREEE (reference sequence). Based on the CDR3 plus reference TRBV5-4 and TRBJ2-1, the full variable domain is ETGVTQSPTHLIKTRGQQVTLRCSSQSGHNTVSWYQQALGQGPQFIFQYYREEENGRGNFPPRFSGLQFPNYSSELNVNALELDDSALYLCASSLYWDSYNEQFFGPGTRLTVL.

The rearrangement joins TRBV27 to TRBJ2-7; D may correspond to TRBD1 or TRBD2 (5 bases each). Trimming took off 3 bases at V and 2 bases at J, with 8 bases between the two ends. The germline CDR1 and CDR2 sequences are MNHEY and SMNVEV (reference sequence). The CDR3 totals 13 residues. The CDR3 sequence is CASSFGDPYEQYF. The CDR3 bases are TGTGCCAGCAGTTTTGGGGACCCCTACGAGCAGTACTTC.

J is TRBJ1-1 and V is TRBV6-1; possibly TRBD1 for D (5 bases). CDR3 length: 12 amino acids. In germline, CDR1 is MNHNS, CDR2 SASEGT. V was cut by 6 bases and J by 11 bases, with 16 bases left in between. This chain's CDR3 is CASSLYSEGAFF. DNA for the CDR3: TGTGCCAGCAGCCTATACAGTGAGGGGGCTTTCTTT.

The chain combines TRBV28 with TRBJ1-5; D remains ambiguous. Germline CDR1 reads MDHEN; CDR2 reads SYDVKM. CDR3 length: 14 residues. Trimming removed 7 bases from V and 1 base from J, with 11 bases in between. CDR3 sequence: CASTSPGSNQPQHF. The DNA for the CDR3 is TGTGCCAGCACCTCCCCCGGGAGCAATCAGCCCCAGCATTTT.

This chain joins TRBV2 and TRBJ1-2; the match to TRBD1 covers 8 bases. With 6 bases clipped from V and 2 bases from J, the junction kept 8 bases outside the gene matches. Per germline, CDR1 SNHLY and CDR2 FYNNEI. The CDR3 is 15 residues long. The CDR3 spells CASRYGTGPNYGYTF. Written as DNA, the CDR3 is TGTGCCAGCAGATATGGGACAGGTCCGAACTATGGCTACACCTTC.

The chain uses TRBV30 and TRBJ2-1, with 8 bases fitting TRBD2. Germline V lookup: CDR1 GTSNPN, CDR2 SVGIG (reference sequence). The junction had 4 bases not matched to a gene; V was cut back by 0 bases and J by 3 bases. The CDR3 runs to 15 residues. The CDR3 region is CAWSVASGLYNEQFF. CDR3 bases: TGTGCCTGGAGTGTAGCTAGCGGGCTCTACAATGAGCAGTTCTTC.